These 19 T cell receptor beta chains share one sample of origin, sequenced in a study of cytomegalovirus exposure and HLA in healthy donors. 60 Vbeta and 13 Jbeta primers were used in PCR. Clones were sequenced by immunoSEQ multiplex PCR, and TCRdb holds only the in-frame ones, with some missing. The profile shows approximately 180,000 clones, about an eighth of them singletons. The specimen sequenced was PBMCs. The receptors shown here come from a middle-aged man in good health and CMV-seropositive.

This clone appeared a few times. The chain employs TRBV19 and TRBJ1-3; D unclear. Germline V gene lookup returns CDR1 LNHDA and CDR2 SQIVND (reference sequence). Trimming left V 10 bases short and J 5 bases short, with 9 bases between. The CDR3 contains 11 residues. CDR3 DNA sequence: TGTGCCAACGGGAACCGAAACACCATATATTTT. This sequence encodes CANGNRNTIYF.

This clone was detected only a few times. The CDR3 sequence is CASGPGQEYEQYV. DNA for the CDR3: TGTGCCAGCGGGCCGGGACAGGAGTACGAGCAGTACGTC. The J gene is TRBJ2-7, the V gene TRBV5-6; TRBD1 matches 8 bases. Trimming at V came to 7 bases and at J to 4 bases, leaving 7 bases not matched to a gene. Germline V gene lookup returns CDR1 SGHDT and CDR2 YYEEEE. This CDR3 has 13 residues.

The chain is built from TRBV28 and TRBJ1-2; D unresolved. The V and J ends lost 8 bases and 2 bases respectively, with 15 bases between them. The CDR3 consists of 14 residues. The germline gives CDR1 MDHEN, CDR2 SYDVKM. CDR3 sequence: CASGGPTVNYGYTF. CDR3 nucleotide sequence: TGTGCCAGCGGCGGGCCGACGGTGAACTATGGCTACACCTTC.

The chain carries TRBV19 and TRBJ1-1, with D hard to call. The V end was cut by 8 bases, the J end by 3 bases, with 13 bases between. Per germline, CDR1 LNHDA and CDR2 SQIVND (reference sequence). This CDR3 has 13 residues. CDR3 sequence: CASQNARDTEAFF. CDR3 coding DNA: TGTGCCAGTCAGAATGCGAGGGACACTGAAGCTTTCTTT.

The CDR3 sequence: CASSLGQGHTIYF. The CDR3 nucleotides are TGTGCCAGCAGCTTGGGCCAGGGGCACACCATATATTTT. The V gene is TRBV5-6, the J gene TRBJ1-3, with D possibly being TRBD1 (6 bases). Germline V CDR1 and CDR2: SGHDT, YYEEEE. Trimming removed 0 bases at V and 8 bases at J, with 9 bases between. This CDR3 spans 13 amino acids.

This rearrangement joins TRBV7-9 to TRBJ2-1; D is possibly TRBD2 (6 bases). Germline CDR1 SEHNR, CDR2 FQNEAQ (reference sequence). Trimming removed 3 bases from V and 0 bases from J, with 12 bases in between. The CDR3 runs 16 residues. As DNA, the CDR3 is TGTGCCAGCAGCTTTAGCGGCCCGAGCTCCTACAATGAGCAGTTCTTC. Translation gives CASSFSGPSSYNEQFF.

This clone was seen only a few times. This rearrangement joins TRBV11-3 to TRBJ2-4; 9 bases line up with TRBD1. Per the germline V gene, CDR1 is SGHNT and CDR2 is YENEEA. The ends lost 5 bases at V and 9 bases at J; junction bases unmatched: 8. The CDR3 is 14 residues long. DNA for the CDR3: TGTGCCAGCAGCCCGGGACAGGGTGTCCGCATTCAGTACTTC. It codes for CASSPGQGVRIQYF. Full variable domain (remainder filled in from reference TRBV11-3 and TRBJ2-4): EAGVVQSPRYKIIEKKQPVAFWCNPISGHNTLYWYLQNLGQGPELLIRYENEEAVDDSQLPKDRFSAERLKGVDSTLKIQPAELGDSAVYLCASSPGQGVRIQYFGAGTRLSVL.

This clone was observed a few times. The chain links TRBV5-1 to TRBJ2-5, with 9 positions matching TRBD2. This CDR3 contains 17 residues. CDR1 is SGHRS and CDR2 is YFSETQ in the germline V gene. J gave up 1 base and V 3 bases, and 10 bases lay outside the gene matches. The CDR3, as DNA: TGCGCCAGCAGCTCCCGTTCTAGCGGGACCACCCAAGAGACCCAGTACTTC. The encoded protein is CASSSRSSGTTQETQYF.

The chain couples TRBV11-2 to TRBJ2-7; a weak D match, TRBD2 (6 bases). The CDR3 covers 17 residues. Trimming removed 5 bases at V and 3 bases at J, with 23 bases between. Germline-derived CDR1 and CDR2 are SGHAT and FQNNGV. As DNA, the CDR3 is TGTGCCAGCAGCCCCGACGGTCTTGCGGGGTCTCGCTACGAGCAGTACTTC. Its translation: CASSPDGLAGSRYEQYF.

J is TRBJ2-2 and V is TRBV6-5; weak D call: TRBD1 (6 bases). With 5 bases removed from V and 5 bases from J, the gap between germline ends came to 15 bases. Per the germline V gene, CDR1 is MNHEY and CDR2 is SVGAGI. CDR3 length: 15 residues. The CDR3 nucleotides read TGTGCCAGCAGTAACACAGGGTTTCGGACCGGGGAGCTGTTTTTT. It codes for CASSNTGFRTGELFF.

This clone was picked up a small number of times. This chain joins TRBV12-5 and TRBJ2-3; 11 nucleotides align to TRBD2. Germline assignment: CDR1 LGHNT and CDR2 FRNRAP. V lost 1 base, J lost 3 bases, and 3 bases stayed unmatched. The CDR3 has 16 residues. DNA for the CDR3: TGTGCTAGTGGTTTGGGACTAGCGGGGCCGACAGATACGCAGTATTTT. Translating it yields CASGLGLAGPTDTQYF. The full variable domain, in which reference TRBV12-5 and TRBJ2-3 provide the parts outside the CDR3, is DARVTQTPRHKVTEMGQEVTMRCQPILGHNTVFWYRQTMMQGLELLAYFRNRAPLDDSGMPKDRFSAEMPDATLATLKIQPSEPRDSAVYFCASGLGLAGPTDTQYFGPGTRLTVL.

This chain joins TRBV5-6 and TRBJ2-5, with D possibly TRBD2 on 6 matching bases. This CDR3 contains 16 residues. Germline CDR1 reads SGHDT; CDR2 reads YYEEEE. V shed 4 bases and J shed 5 bases, with 21 bases lying between them. CDR3 sequence (DNA): TGTGCCAGCAGCCCATCTAGACTAGACGCGTTCGAGACCCAGTACTTC. Protein product: CASSPSRLDAFETQYF.

The V call is TRBV5-4, the J call TRBJ2-7, with 11 bases lining up with TRBD1. This CDR3 spans 15 amino acids. The junction had 9 bases not matched to a gene; V was cut back by 4 bases and J by 6 bases. Germline V gene lookup returns CDR1 SGHNT and CDR2 YYREEE (reference sequence). DNA for the CDR3: TGTGCCAGCAGCCTGGCCGGGACAGGGGGACGCGAGCAGTACGTC. It specifies CASSLAGTGGREQYV.

The V gene is TRBV5-1, the J gene TRBJ1-2, with 7 bases lining up with TRBD1. This CDR3 has 19 residues. Germline values: CDR1 SGHRS, CDR2 YFSETQ. With V trimmed by 4 bases and J by 5 bases, 23 bases remained unmatched. CDR3 sequence: CASSLNSGTAAAQFYGYTF. CDR3 nucleotides: TGCGCCAGCAGCCTCAACTCCGGGACAGCCGCGGCCCAGTTTTATGGCTACACCTTC.

This clone came up a few times. V usage is TRBV19 and J usage is TRBJ2-3; D is possibly TRBD1 (6 bases). Trimming removed 5 bases from V and 2 bases from J, with 17 bases in between. The CDR3 contains 16 residues. CDR1 and CDR2 (germline): LNHDA, SQIVND (reference sequence). The CDR3 DNA sequence: TGTGCCAGTAGTGCCCATACTGGGGGCACCACAGATACGCAGTATTTT. It specifies CASSAHTGGTTDTQYF.

This clone has only a few counts. The rearrangement uses TRBV28 and TRBJ1-2; maybe TRBD1 (5 bases). With 10 bases removed from V and 7 bases from J, the gap between germline ends came to 16 bases. CDR1 is MDHEN, CDR2 SYDVKM, per germline. The CDR3 is made up of 12 amino acids. The CDR3 nucleotides read TGTGCCACCCGCACAGGTCAGCGTGGCTACACCTTC. Amino acids: CATRTGQRGYTF.

This clone was counted only a few times. The chain employs TRBV4-1 and TRBJ1-1, with D uncertain. V lost 1 base to trimming and J lost 1 base, with 7 bases between them. The CDR3 length is 14 residues. Germline V gene data show CDR1 as MGHRA and CDR2 as YSYEKL. The CDR3 DNA sequence: TGCGCCAGCAGCCAAGGTCCCCAGAACACTGAAGCTTTCTTT. It yields the protein CASSQGPQNTEAFF.

This chain links TRBV14 with TRBJ1-6; the match to TRBD1 covers 9 bases. The germline V gene has CDR1 SGHDN and CDR2 FVKESK. V lost 3 bases and J lost 8; bases outside the gene matches: 5. The CDR3 covers 15 residues. CDR3 in DNA: TGTGCCAGCAGCCAGGCCGGGACAGGGCATTCACCCCTCCACTTT. Translation gives CASSQAGTGHSPLHF.

The CDR3 reads CASSPLGGARDEQFF. The DNA of the CDR3 is TGTGCCAGCAGCCCCCTCGGGGGGGCCCGGGATGAGCAGTTCTTC. V usage is TRBV7-8 and J usage is TRBJ2-1, with 8 bases fitting TRBD2. V lost 5 bases, J lost 8 bases, and 11 bases stayed unmatched. The length of the CDR3 is 15 residues. CDR1 is SGHVS, CDR2 FQNEAQ, per germline. Filled out from reference TRBV7-8 and TRBJ2-1, the complete variable domain reads GAGVSQSPRYKVAKRGQDVALRCDPISGHVSLFWYQQALGQGPEFLTYFQNEAQLDKSGLPSDRFFAERPEGSVSTLKIQRTQQEDSAVYLCASSPLGGARDEQFFGPGTRLTVL.